These 26 T cell receptor beta chains originate from one sample sequenced in a study of T cell responses to AZD1222 COVID-19 vaccine (dated by TCRdb to about 2021). Interpreted using the paper, the time point label stands for: baseline before first vaccination. The receptor library was made with the immunoSEQ multiplex PCR assay. Not all clones reach the TCRdb copy of this immuneACCESS table, which keeps in-frame sequences only. Checked studies attribute under half of the gap to unresolved V genes and leave the rest unexplained. The sample data list some 130,000 clones, and just over 90% of these were observed just once. The ten largest clones capture around 7% of the sample. The sequencing used peripheral blood, collected on day 0 of AZD1222 vaccination. These receptors originate from an adult in good health.

In this sample, this clone turned up a few times. The junction departs from the called germline gene at one end, perhaps through a read error. V and J are TRBV7-7 and TRBJ2-7; D might be TRBD2 (8 bases). This CDR3 has 15 amino acids. CDR1 and CDR2 (germline): SSHAT, FNYEAQ (reference sequence). In nucleotides, the CDR3 is TGTGCTAGCAGCCCGGGGGGGACAGAATTGTACGAGCAGTACTTC. Its translation is CASSPGGTELYEQYF.

This clone was detected only once. The J gene is TRBJ1-2, the V gene TRBV10-3; 7 nucleotides agree with TRBD1. Trimming at V came to 9 bases and at J to 1 base, leaving 8 bases not matched to a gene. The germline V gene encodes CDR1 ENHRY and CDR2 SYGVKD. The CDR3 is 14 amino acids. CDR3 in DNA: TGTGCCATAGATAGGGACAGCGATAACTATGGCTACACCTTC. It codes for CAIDRDSDNYGYTF.

This rearrangement joins TRBV7-2 to TRBJ1-2; D ambiguous. CDR1 SGHTA and CDR2 FQGNSA come from the germline V gene. The CDR3 extends over 14 amino acids. Trimming cost V 3 bases and J 2 bases, with 10 bases left between them. Here the CDR3 DNA reads TGTGCCAGCAGCTTCTCTCGCCAAAACTATGGCTACACCTTC. It specifies CASSFSRQNYGYTF.

The chain couples TRBV5-6 to TRBJ2-5; no reliable D call. CDR3 length equals 12 residues. Germline assignment: CDR1 SGHDT and CDR2 YYEEEE. V dropped 5 bases and J dropped 5 bases, with 10 bases sitting between them. The chain's CDR3 is CASSWGIETQYF. The CDR3 nucleotides are TGTGCCAGCAGTTGGGGAATCGAGACCCAGTACTTC.

This clone was seen repeatedly, ten times or more. The chain recombines TRBV19 with TRBJ1-5; TRBD1 aligns across 9 bases. The ends lost 5 bases at V and 7 bases at J; junction bases unmatched: 6. Germline lookup yields CDR1 LNHDA and CDR2 SQIVND (reference sequence). The CDR3 runs to 14 residues. Here the CDR3 reads CASSPTGGLQPQHF. CDR3 DNA sequence: TGTGCCAGTAGTCCGACAGGGGGTTTACAGCCCCAGCATTTT.

The J gene is TRBJ2-7, the V gene TRBV29-1, with 10 bases that match TRBD1. This CDR3 spans 15 amino acids. The V segment lost 1 base and the J segment 2 bases; nucleotides outside the gene matches: 5. CDR1 and CDR2 from the germline V gene are SQVTM and ANQGSEA. The CDR3 DNA reads TGCAGCGTTGAAGGTGGGACAGGGGCTGCCTACGAGCAGTACTTC. Protein product: CSVEGGTGAAYEQYF.

V is TRBV2 and J is TRBJ2-5; D uncertain. Trimming removed 5 bases from V and 2 bases from J, with 6 bases in between. The CDR3 totals 12 residues. CDR1 and CDR2 from the germline V gene are SNHLY and FYNNEI. CDR3: CASSTIQETQYF. Here the CDR3 DNA reads TGTGCCAGCAGTACTATTCAAGAGACCCAGTACTTC.

This chain connects TRBV7-2 to TRBJ2-7; D call uncertain. The CDR3 has 13 amino acids. V shed 1 base and J shed 3 bases, with 7 bases lying between them. Germline lookup yields CDR1 SGHTA and CDR2 FQGNSA. This CDR3 is CASSLGTFYEQYF. CDR3 nucleotides: TGTGCCAGCAGCTTAGGAACCTTCTACGAGCAGTACTTC.

V and J are TRBV4-1 and TRBJ1-2; D gene unclear. V lost 1 base and J lost 3, with 15 bases in between. Germline lookup yields CDR1 MGHRA and CDR2 YSYEKL. This CDR3 comprises 16 residues. CDR3 in amino acids: CASSQVGLPRDYGYTF. The CDR3 nucleotides read TGCGCCAGCAGCCAAGTCGGGCTCCCCCGAGACTATGGCTACACCTTC.

V is TRBV29-1 and J is TRBJ2-3; 10 nucleotides line up with TRBD2. CDR1 is SQVTM and CDR2 is ANQGSEA in the germline V gene. The V segment lost 5 bases and the J segment 5 bases; nucleotides outside the gene matches: 4. This CDR3 comprises 13 residues. The CDR3 nucleotides read TGCAGCGTTTCGGGGACTAGCGTAGATACGCAGTATTTT. It translates to CSVSGTSVDTQYF.

The chain combines TRBV6-5 with TRBJ1-2; D is perhaps TRBD1 (6 bases). The V gene's germline CDR1 is MNHEY and CDR2 SVGAGI. The length of the CDR3 is 15 residues. The V and J ends lost 0 bases and 4 bases respectively, with 12 bases between them. CDR3 sequence reads: CASSYSSSGVYGYTF. The CDR3 bases are TGTGCCAGCAGTTACTCGAGTTCAGGGGTCTATGGCTACACCTTC.

The gene calls are TRBV5-1 and TRBJ1-6; D not certain. CDR1 is SGHRS, CDR2 YFSETQ, per germline. V shed 0 bases and J shed 4 bases, with 11 bases lying between them. The CDR3 loop spans 16 amino acids. CDR3 sequence (DNA): TGCGCCAGCAGCTTGGTGGGCAGCCAATATAATTCACCCCTCCACTTT. Residues: CASSLVGSQYNSPLHF. Based on the CDR3 plus reference TRBV5-1 and TRBJ1-6, the full variable domain is KAGVTQTPRYLIKTRGQQVTLSCSPISGHRSVSWYQQTPGQGLQFLFEYFSETQRNKGNFPGRFSGRQFSNSRSEMNVSTLELGDSALYLCASSLVGSQYNSPLHFGNGTRLTVT.

DNA for the CDR3: TGTGCCAGCAGCCGCGGGGTGGGAGGGAACACTGAAGCTTTCTTT. Amino acids: CASSRGVGGNTEAFF. The genes are TRBV14 and TRBJ1-1; the D is unclear. This CDR3 is built from 15 residues. With 4 bases removed from V and 1 base from J, the gap between germline ends came to 13 bases. The germline V gene has CDR1 SGHDN and CDR2 FVKESK.

The V call is TRBV28, the J call TRBJ2-2; D is unclear. Germline lookup yields CDR1 MDHEN and CDR2 SYDVKM. Trimming removed 3 bases at V and 7 bases at J, with 9 bases between. The length of the CDR3 is 13 residues. CDR3 nucleotides: TGTGCCAGCAGTTTCGGCCCAGGCGGGGAGCTGTTTTTT. Protein sequence: CASSFGPGGELFF.

The chain employs TRBV4-1 and TRBJ2-1, with a tentative D call TRBD2 (6 bases). Germline V gene sequence: CDR1 MGHRA, CDR2 YSYEKL. The CDR3 extends over 13 amino acids. Deletions cut 4 bases from V and 8 bases from J, with 12 bases between. CDR3 residues: CASSPGTWYEQFF. Written as DNA, the CDR3 is TGCGCCAGCAGCCCTGGGACTTGGTATGAGCAGTTCTTC.

This clone was observed once. The V call is TRBV2, the J call TRBJ2-7, with D unresolved. V was trimmed by 8 bases and J by 1 base, leaving 12 bases between them. Per germline, CDR1 SNHLY and CDR2 FYNNEI. The CDR3 spans 13 residues. The CDR3 is CASSAGPSYEQYF. CDR3 nucleotide sequence: TGTGCCAGCTCGGCAGGACCTTCCTACGAGCAGTACTTC.

The J gene is TRBJ2-5, the V gene TRBV5-1, with D perhaps TRBD2 (5 bases). The CDR3 spans 16 residues. Between the trimmed V and J ends, which lost 2 bases and 5 bases, there was a span of 19 bases. Germline V gene lookup returns CDR1 SGHRS and CDR2 YFSETQ. In DNA form, the CDR3 reads TGCGCCAGCAGCTTACCGGCAGCCGAGGGCCGTGAGACCCAGTACTTC. Protein sequence: CASSLPAAEGRETQYF.

V and J are TRBV6-1 and TRBJ2-7; 12 bases are shared with TRBD2. CDR3 size: 16 residues. V trimming: 4 bases; J trimming: 4 bases; junction bases outside the gene matches: 8. Germline CDR1 reads MNHNS; CDR2 reads SASEGT. The CDR3 bases are TGTGCCAGCAGTGGACTAGCGGGGGTAGTAGGGTACGAGCAGTACTTC. Protein sequence: CASSGLAGVVGYEQYF.

This rearrangement joins TRBV7-9 to TRBJ1-2; weak D call: TRBD1 (6 bases). Trimming shortened V by 5 bases and J by 7 bases, and 17 bases separated the two germline ends. This CDR3 comprises 14 residues. Germline V lookup: CDR1 SEHNR, CDR2 FQNEAQ (reference sequence). The CDR3 sequence: CASSPATGASGYTF. For the CDR3, the DNA is TGTGCCAGCAGCCCAGCGACGGGGGCAAGTGGCTACACCTTC.

This clone was counted between two and nine times. The V gene is TRBV19, the J gene TRBJ2-1, with 11 positions matching TRBD2. In germline, CDR1 is LNHDA, CDR2 SQIVND (reference sequence). Trimming at V came to 3 bases and at J to 4 bases, leaving 8 bases not matched to a gene. This CDR3 has 17 residues. The DNA for the CDR3 is TGTGCCAGTAGTATCGGTAGCGGGGGGGCTCATTACAATGAGCAGTTCTTC. Residues: CASSIGSGGAHYNEQFF. The full variable domain, completed using reference TRBV19 and TRBJ2-1, is DGGITQSPKYLFRKEGQNVTLSCEQNLNHDAMYWYRQDPGQGLRLIYYSQIVNDFQKGDIAEGYSVSREKKESFPLTVTSAQKNPTAFYLCASSIGSGGAHYNEQFFGPGTRLTVL.

This chain uses TRBV6-4 with TRBJ1-4, with D uncertain. Trimming removed 4 bases from V and 12 bases from J, with 18 bases in between. The CDR3 has 14 residues. Germline loops: CDR1 MRHNA, CDR2 SNTAGT. CDR3 nucleotides: TGTGCCAGCAGTGCCAGGCCTGGGGTGGGCCAACTGTTTTTT. This sequence encodes CASSARPGVGQLFF.

The chain uses TRBV5-3 and TRBJ1-3; TRBD1 might be the D (6 bases). TRBV5-3 is marked as an open reading frame, function uncertain. The ends were cut back, 2 bases at V and 3 bases at J, with 15 bases in the middle. The length of the CDR3 is 16 residues. CDR3 region: CARSFGQRLNGNTIYF. As DNA, the CDR3 is TGTGCCAGAAGCTTTGGACAGCGGCTAAATGGAAACACCATATATTTT.

This chain links TRBV19 with TRBJ1-5, with D possibly matching TRBD1 (5 bases). With 4 bases removed from V and 3 bases from J, the gap between germline ends came to 25 bases. The CDR3 length is 19 residues. Germline V gene data show CDR1 as LNHDA and CDR2 as SQIVND (reference sequence). Written as DNA, the CDR3 is TGTGCCAGTAGTAGAGCAGGGTGGATGGGATCGTTCGTCAATCAGCCCCAGCATTTT. It is translated as CASSRAGWMGSFVNQPQHF. The whole variable domain, filled in from reference TRBV19 and TRBJ1-5, reads DGGITQSPKYLFRKEGQNVTLSCEQNLNHDAMYWYRQDPGQGLRLIYYSQIVNDFQKGDIAEGYSVSREKKESFPLTVTSAQKNPTAFYLCASSRAGWMGSFVNQPQHFGDGTRLSIL.

This chain connects TRBV19 to TRBJ2-2; 13 bases are a match to TRBD2. Losses at the gene ends were 5 bases for V and 3 bases for J; bases not matched to a gene: 6. The CDR3 has 17 amino acids. CDR1 LNHDA and CDR2 SQIVND come from the germline V gene (reference sequence). This CDR3 reads CASSSGLAGTDTGELFF. The CDR3 DNA sequence: TGTGCCAGTAGTTCGGGACTAGCGGGGACGGACACCGGGGAGCTGTTTTTT.

A single count supports this clone. This chain joins TRBV7-9 and TRBJ2-1; D is ambiguous. CDR3 size: 15 residues. CDR1 is SEHNR and CDR2 is FQNEAQ in the germline V gene (reference sequence). V was cut by 5 bases and J by 0 bases, with 11 bases left in between. The CDR3 reads CASSPPLSSYNEQFF. For the CDR3, the DNA is TGTGCCAGCAGCCCTCCCCTGAGCTCCTACAATGAGCAGTTCTTC.

The rearrangement links TRBV2 to TRBJ1-4, with TRBD1 matching 7 bases. Germline values: CDR1 SNHLY, CDR2 FYNNEI. The CDR3 consists of 15 residues. V dropped 5 bases and J dropped 4; count of bases not matched to a gene: 7. CDR3 loop: CASSSRNRGNEKLFF. CDR3 bases: TGTGCCAGCAGTAGCCGGAACAGGGGTAATGAAAAACTGTTTTTT. The full variable domain, with the rest looked up from reference TRBV2 and TRBJ1-4, is EPEVTQTPSHQVTQMGQEVILRCVPISNHLYFYWYRQILGQKVEFLVSFYNNEISEKSEIFDDQFSVERPDGSNFTLKIRSTKLEDSAMYFCASSSRNRGNEKLFFGSGTQLSVL.